This T cell receptor beta chain was sequenced in a study of technical replicates of blood from several donors. CDR1 and CDR2 from the germline V gene are MNHNS and SASEGT. The CDR3 is made up of 14 amino acids. The V gene end was trimmed by 7 bases and the J gene end by 2 bases; junction bases not matched to a gene: 7. Libraries were prepared by immunoSEQ multiplex PCR; TCRdb keeps only in-frame clonotypes and omits some of them. This table has some 70,000 clones, around 89% appearing once. The receptor's source is a human donor in good health. Some clones in this sample may be carry-over from other donors' samples. The sample taken for sequencing was PBMCs. The V and J genes are TRBV6-1 and TRBJ2-5; 7 bases match TRBD1. The CDR3 coding sequence is TGTGCCAGCACCCTAGACAGGGCTCAAGAGACCCAGTACTTC. Its protein product is CASTLDRAQETQYF.